This note documents a single T cell receptor beta chain sequence. TCRdb re-analysed the reads in MiXCR, keeping a single row per CDR3 protein. The sample yields fewer than 200,000 distinct CDR3 sequences, roughly 9.8% seen once. The data were taken from a study of T cell repertoires in cytomegalovirus infection. The CDR3 runs 14 residues. V lost 2 bases and J 7 bases, leaving 12 bases between the germline ends. In germline, CDR1 is MNHEY, CDR2 SVGAGI. This clonotype originated in a human donor in good health (CMV status not recorded). Some clones in this sample may be carry-over from other donors' samples. Input material: PBMCs. J is TRBJ2-1 and V is TRBV6-5; maybe TRBD2 (5 bases). For the CDR3, the DNA is TGTGCCAGCAGTTACACAACTAGGGAGAATGAGCAGTTCTTC. The encoded protein is CASSYTTRENEQFF.